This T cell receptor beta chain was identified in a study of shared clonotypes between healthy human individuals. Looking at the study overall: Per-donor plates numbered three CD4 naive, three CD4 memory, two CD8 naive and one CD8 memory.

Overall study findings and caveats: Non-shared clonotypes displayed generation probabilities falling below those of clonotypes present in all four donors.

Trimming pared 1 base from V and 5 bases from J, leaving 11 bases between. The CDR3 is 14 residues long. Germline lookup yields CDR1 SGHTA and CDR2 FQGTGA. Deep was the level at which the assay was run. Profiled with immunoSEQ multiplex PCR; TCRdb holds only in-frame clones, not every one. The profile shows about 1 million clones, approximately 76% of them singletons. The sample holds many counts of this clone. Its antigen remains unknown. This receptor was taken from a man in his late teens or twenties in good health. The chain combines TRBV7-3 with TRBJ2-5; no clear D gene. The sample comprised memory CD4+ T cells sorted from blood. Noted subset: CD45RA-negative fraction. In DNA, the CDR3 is TGTGCCAGCAGCTTAAACCGTTATGGGGAGACCCAGTACTTC. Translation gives CASSLNRYGETQYF.